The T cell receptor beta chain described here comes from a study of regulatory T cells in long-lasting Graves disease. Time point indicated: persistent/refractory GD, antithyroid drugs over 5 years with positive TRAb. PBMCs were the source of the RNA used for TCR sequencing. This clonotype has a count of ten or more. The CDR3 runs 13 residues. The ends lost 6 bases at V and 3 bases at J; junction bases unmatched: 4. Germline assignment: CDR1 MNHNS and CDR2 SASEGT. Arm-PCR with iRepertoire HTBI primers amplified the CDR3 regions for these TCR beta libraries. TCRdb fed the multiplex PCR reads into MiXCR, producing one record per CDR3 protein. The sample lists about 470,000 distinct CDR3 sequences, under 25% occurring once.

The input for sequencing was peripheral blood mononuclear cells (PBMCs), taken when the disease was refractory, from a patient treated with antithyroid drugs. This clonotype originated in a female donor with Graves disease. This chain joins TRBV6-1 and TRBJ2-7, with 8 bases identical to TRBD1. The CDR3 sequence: CASRRGQGYEQYF. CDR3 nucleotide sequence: TGTGCCAGCAGGCGAGGACAGGGCTACGAGCAGTACTTC.